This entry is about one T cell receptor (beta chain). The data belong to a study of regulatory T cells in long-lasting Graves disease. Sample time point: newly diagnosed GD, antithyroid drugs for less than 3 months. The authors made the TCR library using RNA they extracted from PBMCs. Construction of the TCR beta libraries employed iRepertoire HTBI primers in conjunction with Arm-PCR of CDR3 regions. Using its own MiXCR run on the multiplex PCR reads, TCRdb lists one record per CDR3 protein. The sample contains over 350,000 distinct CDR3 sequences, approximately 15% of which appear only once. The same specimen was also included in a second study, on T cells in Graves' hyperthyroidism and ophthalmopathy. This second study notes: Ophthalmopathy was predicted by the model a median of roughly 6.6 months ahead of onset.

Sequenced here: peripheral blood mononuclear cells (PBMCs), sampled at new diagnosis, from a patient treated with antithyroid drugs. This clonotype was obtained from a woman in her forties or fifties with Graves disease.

The CDR3 DNA reads as TGTGCCAGCAGGTGGCGGGGGCAAGAGACCCAGTACTTC. This gives the protein CASRWRGQETQYF. The gene calls are TRBV27 and TRBJ2-5; 7 bases are a match to TRBD2. The CDR3 has 13 residues. V trimming: 6 bases; J trimming: 2 bases; junction bases outside the gene matches: 3. The germline CDR1 and CDR2 sequences are MNHEY and SMNVEV (reference sequence).